These 12 T cell receptor beta chains share one sample of origin, sequenced in a study of T cell responses to AZD1222 COVID-19 vaccine. TCRdb keeps only in-frame clones here, not all; method: immunoSEQ multiplex PCR. This sample has some 97,000 clones, with about 87% found just once. The sequencing here drew on peripheral blood, taken on day 0 of AZD1222 vaccination. The source of these receptors is an adult in good health.

The V gene is TRBV11-3, the J gene TRBJ2-3; TRBD2 aligns across 11 bases. The CDR3 runs to 15 residues. V lost 8 bases and J lost 2; bases outside the gene matches: 6. Germline-derived CDR1 and CDR2 are SGHNT and YENEEA. CDR3 sequence reads: CASAKTSGTTDTQYF. DNA for the CDR3: TGTGCCAGCGCCAAGACTAGCGGGACCACAGATACGCAGTATTTT.

The chain couples TRBV6-6 to TRBJ1-1; no reliable D call. Trimming removed 6 bases from V and 9 bases from J, with 17 bases in between. Germline CDR1 and CDR2: MNHNY and SVGAGI (reference sequence). This CDR3 has 13 residues. The chain's CDR3 is CASRADPWVKAFF. CDR3 DNA: TGTGCCAGCAGAGCGGACCCGTGGGTGAAAGCTTTCTTT.

The gene calls are TRBV25-1 and TRBJ1-1, with D possibly TRBD1 on 5 matching bases. This CDR3 is built from 13 residues. The V end lost 9 bases, the J end lost 7 bases, and 18 bases lay between the germline ends. CDR1 and CDR2 from the germline V gene are MGHDK and SYGVNS. DNA of the CDR3: TGTGCCAGGTCGGGGTTCGGGGCCGGTGAAGCTTTCTTT. It codes for CARSGFGAGEAFF.

The CDR3: CASSLNAGLFTYEQYF. CDR3 nucleotides: TGTGCCAGCAGTTTGAATGCGGGCCTCTTCACCTACGAGCAGTACTTC. The rearrangement joins TRBV27 to TRBJ2-7, with D perhaps matching TRBD2 (5 bases). Germline lookup yields CDR1 MNHEY and CDR2 SMNVEV (reference sequence). This CDR3 has 16 residues. The V gene lost 3 bases and the J gene lost 2 bases, with 17 bases spanning the gap.

This clone was observed once. The chain couples TRBV9 to TRBJ1-1, with 7 positions matching TRBD1. Germline assignment: CDR1 SGDLS and CDR2 YYNGEE. The CDR3 consists of 18 residues. Trimming at V came to 3 bases and at J to 1 base, leaving 15 bases not matched to a gene. The CDR3 reads CASSAINKTGRRNTEAFF. CDR3 coding DNA: TGTGCCAGCAGCGCGATAAACAAGACAGGGCGGAGGAACACTGAAGCTTTCTTT.

This chain joins TRBV5-4 and TRBJ2-2; a possible D gene is TRBD2 (6 bases). The CDR3 contains 16 residues. The V and J ends lost 4 bases and 2 bases respectively, with 15 bases between them. Looked up from germline, CDR1 is SGHNT and CDR2 is YYREEE (reference sequence). CDR3 residues: CASSRGNSGNTGELFF. Here the CDR3 DNA reads TGTGCCAGCAGCCGGGGGAATTCAGGAAACACCGGGGAGCTGTTTTTT.

The chain recombines TRBV27 with TRBJ2-7, with TRBD1 as a possible D gene (5 bases). The ends were cut back, 2 bases at V and 1 base at J, with 6 bases in the middle. Germline lookup yields CDR1 MNHEY and CDR2 SMNVEV (reference sequence). This CDR3 has 13 amino acids. The CDR3 loop is CASSLRQSYEQYF. The CDR3, as DNA: TGTGCCAGCAGTTTACGACAGTCCTACGAGCAGTACTTC.

This chain links TRBV10-3 with TRBJ1-6; D is possibly TRBD1 (6 bases). The CDR3 runs 16 residues. Germline V gene sequence: CDR1 ENHRY, CDR2 SYGVKD. V gave up 4 bases and J gave up 0 bases, with 10 bases separating them. The CDR3 nucleotides are TGTGCCATCAGTGTAAACAGGGACTCCTATAATTCACCCCTCCACTTT. This translates into CAISVNRDSYNSPLHF.

This sequence joins TRBV19 and TRBJ1-6; 7 nucleotides match TRBD1. This CDR3 comprises 14 residues. Germline assignment: CDR1 LNHDA and CDR2 SQIVND (reference sequence). Trimming cost V 6 bases and J 7 bases; bases outside gene matches: 6. CDR3 sequence (DNA): TGTGCCAGTAGAGAGGGACAGTACAATTCACCCCTCCACTTT. Translating gives CASREGQYNSPLHF.

The chain links TRBV18 to TRBJ1-2; a possible D gene is TRBD1 (5 bases). This CDR3 has 14 amino acids. The V gene lost 3 bases and the J gene lost 2 bases, with 10 bases spanning the gap. Germline assignment: CDR1 KGHSH and CDR2 LQKENI. The CDR3 DNA reads as TGTGCCAGCTCACCCGAGACAGAGAACTATGGCTACACCTTC. Its protein is CASSPETENYGYTF.

This chain uses TRBV19 with TRBJ2-7; possibly TRBD1 for D (6 bases). Looked up from germline, CDR1 is LNHDA and CDR2 is SQIVND (reference sequence). CDR3 length: 14 amino acids. Trimming removed 3 bases at V and 6 bases at J, with 15 bases between. This CDR3 reads CASSMGQGNVEQYF. In DNA, the CDR3 is TGTGCCAGTAGTATGGGCCAGGGGAACGTCGAGCAGTACTTC.

The chain combines TRBV6-2 or TRBV6-3 with TRBJ1-1, with 11 bases that match TRBD1. This CDR3 spans 17 amino acids. After removal of 6 bases from V and 1 base from J, the junction contained 10 bases not matched to a gene. The germline gives CDR1 MNHEY, CDR2 SVGEGT. The CDR3 spells CASSPHGQGASNTEAFF. CDR3 sequence (DNA): TGTGCCAGCAGCCCTCACGGACAGGGGGCATCGAACACTGAAGCTTTCTTT.